This T cell receptor beta chain was found in a study of T cell responses to AZD1222 COVID-19 vaccine. Sequenced by immunoSEQ multiplex PCR; TCRdb stores in-frame clones only, minus some. The repertoire holds 90,000 or so clones, with over 75% as singletons. CDR1 SGHKS and CDR2 YYEKEE come from the germline V gene (reference sequence). V was trimmed by 0 bases and J by 4 bases, leaving 13 bases between them. The CDR3 length is 15 residues. This TCR was sampled from an adult in good health. The sequenced sample was peripheral blood, obtained on day 0 of AZD1222 vaccination. This chain uses TRBV5-5 with TRBJ1-1; the D gene is possibly TRBD1 (5 bases). CDR3 residues: CASSLEGRKTTEAFF. CDR3 DNA sequence: TGTGCCAGCAGCTTGGAGGGGCGAAAGACCACTGAAGCTTTCTTT.